These T cell receptor beta chains were read from a single sample in a study of blood T cell repertoires in COVID-19. Here immunoSEQ multiplex PCR was the method, and the copy in TCRdb shows in-frame clones only, minus some. The profile shows just over 300,000 clones, under 90% of them singletons. Sequenced input: PBMCs or T cells enriched from blood (not recorded which). The receptors stem from a man aged 30 to 45 who had recovered from COVID-19. CDR3s leave out the opening cysteine and the closing phenylalanine or tryptophan. Each record gives: CDR3 protein, D gene, V gene. The D gene is left open where the match is weak.

CDR3aa: ASSFPAANEQF; d_gene: -; v_gene: TRBV27
CDR3aa: ASSLVASGGQTGELF; d_gene: TRBD2; v_gene: TRBV7-6
CDR3aa: ASSLKYTAGGHNEQF; d_gene: TRBD1; v_gene: TRBV11-3
CDR3aa: ASRPQSSSYNSPLH; d_gene: -; v_gene: TRBV27
CDR3aa: ASSRSGIDEQF; d_gene: -; v_gene: TRBV7-6
CDR3aa: ASRTGPNEKLF; d_gene: TRBD1; v_gene: TRBV28
CDR3aa: ASSSPGTSGPKSYNEQF; d_gene: TRBD2; v_gene: TRBV7-9
CDR3aa: ASSRTGTGYNEQF; d_gene: TRBD1; v_gene: TRBV14
CDR3aa: ASSPTRFIRDTGELF; d_gene: -; v_gene: TRBV5-4
CDR3aa: ASSPGQGNAKNIQY; d_gene: TRBD1; v_gene: TRBV5-1
CDR3aa: AWSVRGQPQH; d_gene: -; v_gene: TRBV30